Included here is one TCR beta chain sequence, with context. Germline trimming cut 3 bases from V and 9 bases from J; bases unmatched to any gene: 12. This CDR3 is built from 16 residues. CDR1 is SNHLY and CDR2 is FYNNEI in the germline V gene. This entry is derived from a study of technical replicates of blood from a few donors. The assay was immunoSEQ multiplex PCR, and TCRdb's table has in-frame clones only and misses some. The table lists 55,000 to 75,000 clones, approximately 93% of them singletons. The chain links TRBV2 to TRBJ2-1; 9 nucleotides align to TRBD2. The sequence was obtained from a human donor in good health. Specimen: T cells isolated from PBMCs. This CDR3 is CASSERSSGIWVEQFF. The CDR3 DNA is TGTGCCAGCAGTGAGAGGTCTAGCGGGATATGGGTTGAGCAGTTCTTC.